Shown below are 3 T cell receptor beta chains from a single sample sequenced in a study of technical replicates of blood from a few donors. Sequencing used immunoSEQ multiplex PCR; TCRdb keeps in-frame clones, though not all of them. Of tens of thousands of clones listed, around 94% are singletons. Sequencing was carried out using T cells isolated from PBMCs. Receptors were obtained from a human donor in good health.

J is TRBJ2-6 and V is TRBV28; tentatively, D is TRBD1 (5 bases). The CDR3 sequence is 17 residues long. Germline V gives CDR1 MDHEN, CDR2 SYDVKM. The V and J ends lost 3 bases and 0 bases respectively, with 12 bases between them. This CDR3 reads CASSFRVFYSGANVLTF. The CDR3 DNA is TGTGCCAGCAGTTTCAGGGTGTTCTACTCTGGGGCCAACGTCCTGACTTTC.

V usage is TRBV27 and J usage is TRBJ2-7; possibly TRBD1 for D (6 bases). V was clipped by 0 bases and J by 4 bases, with 10 bases between them. This CDR3 contains 14 residues. From germline, CDR1 is MNHEY and CDR2 SMNVEV (reference sequence). CDR3 loop: CASSLSVRGYEQYF. CDR3 nucleotides: TGTGCCAGCAGTTTATCGGTCAGGGGTTACGAGCAGTACTTC.

The chain uses TRBV27 and TRBJ1-4; a weak D match, TRBD1 (5 bases). Germline V gene data show CDR1 as MNHEY and CDR2 as SMNVEV (reference sequence). V shed 1 base and J shed 7 bases, with 13 bases lying between them. The CDR3 extends over 15 amino acids. CDR3 sequence reads: CASSLLGGRVEKLFF. The CDR3, as DNA: TGTGCCAGCAGTTTATTGGGGGGAAGAGTTGAAAAACTGTTTTTT.